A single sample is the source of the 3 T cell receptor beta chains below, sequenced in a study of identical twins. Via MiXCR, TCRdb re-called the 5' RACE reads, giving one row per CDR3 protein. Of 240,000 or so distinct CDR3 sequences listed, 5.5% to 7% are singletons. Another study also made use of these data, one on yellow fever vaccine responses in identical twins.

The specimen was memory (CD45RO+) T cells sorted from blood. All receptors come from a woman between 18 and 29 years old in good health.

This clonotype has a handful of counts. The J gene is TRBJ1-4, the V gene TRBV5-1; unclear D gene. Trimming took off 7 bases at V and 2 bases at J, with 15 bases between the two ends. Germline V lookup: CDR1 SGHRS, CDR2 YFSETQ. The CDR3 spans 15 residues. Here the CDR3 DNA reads TGCGCCAGCTGCTCTACCGGACGGACTAATGAAAAACTGTTTTTT. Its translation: CASCSTGRTNEKLFF. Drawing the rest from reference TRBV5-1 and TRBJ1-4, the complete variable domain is KAGVTQTPRYLIKTRGQQVTLSCSPISGHRSVSWYQQTPGQGLQFLFEYFSETQRNKGNFPGRFSGRQFSNSRSEMNVSTLELGDSALYLCASCSTGRTNEKLFFGSGTQLSVL.

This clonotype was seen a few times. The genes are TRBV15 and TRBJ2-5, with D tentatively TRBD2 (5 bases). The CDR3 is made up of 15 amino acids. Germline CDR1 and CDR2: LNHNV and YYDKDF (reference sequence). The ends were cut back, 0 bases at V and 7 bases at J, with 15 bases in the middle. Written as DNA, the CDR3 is TGTGCCACCAGCAGAGATGCGGGTACCGGCGGGACCCAGTACTTC. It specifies CATSRDAGTGGTQYF.

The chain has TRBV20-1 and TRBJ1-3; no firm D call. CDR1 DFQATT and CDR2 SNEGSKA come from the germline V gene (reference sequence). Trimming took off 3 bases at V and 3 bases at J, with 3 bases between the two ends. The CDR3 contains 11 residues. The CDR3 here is CSASDGNTIYF. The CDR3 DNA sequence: TGCAGTGCTAGTGATGGAAACACCATATATTTT.